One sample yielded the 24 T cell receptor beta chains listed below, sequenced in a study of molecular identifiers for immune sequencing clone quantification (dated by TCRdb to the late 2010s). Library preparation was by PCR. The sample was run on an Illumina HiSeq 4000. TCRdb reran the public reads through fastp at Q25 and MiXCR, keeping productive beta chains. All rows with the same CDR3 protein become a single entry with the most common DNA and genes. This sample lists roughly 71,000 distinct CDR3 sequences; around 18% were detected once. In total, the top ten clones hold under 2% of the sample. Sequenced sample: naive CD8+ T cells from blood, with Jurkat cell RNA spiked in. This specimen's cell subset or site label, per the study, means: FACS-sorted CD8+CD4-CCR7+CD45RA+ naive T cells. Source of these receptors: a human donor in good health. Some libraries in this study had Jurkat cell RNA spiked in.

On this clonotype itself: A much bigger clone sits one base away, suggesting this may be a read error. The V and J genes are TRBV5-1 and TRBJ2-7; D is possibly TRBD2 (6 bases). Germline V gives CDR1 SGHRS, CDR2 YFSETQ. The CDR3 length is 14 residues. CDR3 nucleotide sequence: TGCGCCAGCAGCGCGCTTCCCGGGAGCTACGAGCTGTACTTC. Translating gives CASSALPGSYELYF.

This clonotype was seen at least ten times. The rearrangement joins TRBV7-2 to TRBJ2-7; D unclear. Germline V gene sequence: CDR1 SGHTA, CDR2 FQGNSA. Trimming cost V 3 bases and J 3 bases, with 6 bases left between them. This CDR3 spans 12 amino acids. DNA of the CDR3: TGTGCCAGCAGCTTTAATTACTACGAGCAGTACTTC. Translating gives CASSFNYYEQYF.

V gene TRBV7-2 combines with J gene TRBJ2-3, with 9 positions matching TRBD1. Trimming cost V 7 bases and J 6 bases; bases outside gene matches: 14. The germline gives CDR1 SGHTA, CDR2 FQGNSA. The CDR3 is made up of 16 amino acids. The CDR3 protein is CASNRPGQGSFDTQYF. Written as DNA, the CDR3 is TGTGCCAGCAACCGACCGGGACAGGGAAGTTTTGATACGCAGTATTTT.

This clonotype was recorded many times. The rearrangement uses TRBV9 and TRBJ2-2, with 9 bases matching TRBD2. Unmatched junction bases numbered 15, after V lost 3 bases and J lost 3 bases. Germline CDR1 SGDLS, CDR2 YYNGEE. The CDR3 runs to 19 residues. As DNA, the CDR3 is TGTGCCAGCAGCGGGGGGGCGATCCGGACTAGCGTTGACACCGGGGAGCTGTTTTTT. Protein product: CASSGGAIRTSVDTGELFF.

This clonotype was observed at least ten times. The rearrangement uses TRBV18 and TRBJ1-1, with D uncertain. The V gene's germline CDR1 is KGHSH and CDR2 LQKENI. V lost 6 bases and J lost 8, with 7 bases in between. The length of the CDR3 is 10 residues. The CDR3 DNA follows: TGTGCCAGCTCCTCGGGGGAAGCTTTCTTT. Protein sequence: CASSSGEAFF. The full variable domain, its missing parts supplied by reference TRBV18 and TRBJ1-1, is NAGVMQNPRHLVRRRGQEARLRCSPMKGHSHVYWYRQLPEEGLKFMVYLQKENIIDESGMPKERFSAEFPKEGPSILRIQQVVRGDSAAYFCASSSGEAFFGQGTRLTVV.

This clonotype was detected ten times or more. DNA for the CDR3: TGTGCCAGCAGTTTATCGGCCCTCAAAAATGCCTACGAGCAGTACTTC. Amino acid sequence: CASSLSALKNAYEQYF. The gene calls are TRBV27 and TRBJ2-7; no reliable D call. CDR1 and CDR2 (germline): MNHEY, SMNVEV (reference sequence). The CDR3 covers 16 residues. V was clipped by 0 bases and J by 2 bases, with 14 bases between them.

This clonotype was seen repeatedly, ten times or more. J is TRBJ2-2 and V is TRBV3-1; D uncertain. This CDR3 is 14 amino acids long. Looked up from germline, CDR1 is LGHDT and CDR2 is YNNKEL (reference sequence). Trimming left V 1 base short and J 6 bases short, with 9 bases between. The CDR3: CASSQVNGPGELFF. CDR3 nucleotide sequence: TGTGCCAGCAGCCAAGTTAATGGCCCCGGGGAGCTGTTTTTT. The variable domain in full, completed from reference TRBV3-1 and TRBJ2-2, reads DTAVSQTPKYLVTQMGNDKSIKCEQNLGHDTMYWYKQDSKKFLKIMFSYNNKELIINETVPNRFSPKSPDKAHLNLHINSLELGDSAVYFCASSQVNGPGELFFGEGSRLTVL.

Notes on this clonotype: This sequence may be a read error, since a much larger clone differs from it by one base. This CDR3 reads CVSSMGAYEQYF. The CDR3 DNA follows: TGTGTCAGTAGTATGGGCGCCTACGAGCAGTACTTC. This chain joins TRBV19 and TRBJ2-7; no reliable D call. Germline-derived CDR1 and CDR2 are LNHDA and SQIVND (reference sequence). CDR3 length equals 12 residues. Together with reference TRBV19 and TRBJ2-7, the CDR3 gives the full variable domain: DGGITQSPKYLFRKEGQNVTLSCEQNLNHDAMYWYRQDPGQGLRLIYYSQIVNDFQKGDIAEGYSVSREKKESFPLTVTSAQKNPTAFYLCVSSMGAYEQYFGPGTRLTVT.

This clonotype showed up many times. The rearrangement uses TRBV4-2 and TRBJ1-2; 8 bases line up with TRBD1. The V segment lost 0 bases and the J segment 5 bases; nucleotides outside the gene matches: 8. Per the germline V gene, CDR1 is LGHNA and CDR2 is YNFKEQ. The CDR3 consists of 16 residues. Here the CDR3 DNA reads TGTGCCAGCAGCCAAGAATACGGACAGGGACTATATGGCTACACCTTC. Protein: CASSQEYGQGLYGYTF.

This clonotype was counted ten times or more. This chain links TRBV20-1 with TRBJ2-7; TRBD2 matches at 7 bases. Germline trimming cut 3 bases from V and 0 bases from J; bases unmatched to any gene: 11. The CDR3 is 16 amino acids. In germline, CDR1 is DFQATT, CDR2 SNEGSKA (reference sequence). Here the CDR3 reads CSAREFGGGPSYEQYF. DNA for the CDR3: TGCAGTGCTAGGGAGTTTGGGGGGGGACCCTCCTACGAGCAGTACTTC.

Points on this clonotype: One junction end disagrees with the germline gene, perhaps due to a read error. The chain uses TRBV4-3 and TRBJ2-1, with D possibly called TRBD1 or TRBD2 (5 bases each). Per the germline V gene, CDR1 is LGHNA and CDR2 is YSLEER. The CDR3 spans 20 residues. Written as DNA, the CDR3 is TGCGCCAGCAGCCAAGAGGGGTTCGGGACGGCCGTTGAGACCTACAATGGGCAGTTCTTC. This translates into CASSQEGFGTAVETYNGQFF.

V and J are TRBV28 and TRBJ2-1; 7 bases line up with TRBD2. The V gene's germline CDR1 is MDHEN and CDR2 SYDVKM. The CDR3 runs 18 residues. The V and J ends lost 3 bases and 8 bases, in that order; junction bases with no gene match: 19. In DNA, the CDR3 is TGTGCCAGCAGTTTCCCCCGACTAGCTCTGGGACTCGGGTATGAGCAGTTCTTC. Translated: CASSFPRLALGLGYEQFF. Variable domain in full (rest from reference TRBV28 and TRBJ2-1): DVKVTQSSRYLVKRTGEKVFLECVQDMDHENMFWYRQDPGLGLRLIYFSYDVKMKEKGDIPEGYSVSREKKERFSLILESASTNQTSMYLCASSFPRLALGLGYEQFFGPGTRLTVL.

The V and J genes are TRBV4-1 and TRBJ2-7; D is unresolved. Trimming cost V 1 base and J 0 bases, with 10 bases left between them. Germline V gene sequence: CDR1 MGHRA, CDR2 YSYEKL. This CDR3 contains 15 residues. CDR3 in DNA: TGCGCCAGCAGCCAAGTCCAAAGCCTCTCCTACGAGCAGTACTTC. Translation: CASSQVQSLSYEQYF.

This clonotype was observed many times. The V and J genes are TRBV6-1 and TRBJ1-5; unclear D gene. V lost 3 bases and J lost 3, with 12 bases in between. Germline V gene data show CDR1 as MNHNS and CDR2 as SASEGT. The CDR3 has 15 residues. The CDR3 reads CASSDHYTDNQPQHF. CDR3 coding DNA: TGTGCCAGCAGTGATCACTACACAGACAATCAGCCCCAGCATTTT.

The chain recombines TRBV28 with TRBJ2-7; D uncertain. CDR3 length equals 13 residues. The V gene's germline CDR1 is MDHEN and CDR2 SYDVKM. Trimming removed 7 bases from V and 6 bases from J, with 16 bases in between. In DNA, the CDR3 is TGTGCCAGCAACCTCGACCTGGACGTCGAGCAGTACTTC. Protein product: CASNLDLDVEQYF. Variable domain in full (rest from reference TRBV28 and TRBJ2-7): DVKVTQSSRYLVKRTGEKVFLECVQDMDHENMFWYRQDPGLGLRLIYFSYDVKMKEKGDIPEGYSVSREKKERFSLILESASTNQTSMYLCASNLDLDVEQYFGPGTRLTVT.

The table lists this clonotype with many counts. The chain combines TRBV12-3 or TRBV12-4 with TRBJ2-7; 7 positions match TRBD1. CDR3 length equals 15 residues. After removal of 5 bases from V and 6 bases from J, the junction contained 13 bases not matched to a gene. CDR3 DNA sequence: TGTGCCAGCAGTCCACAGACAGGGCCGTGGCCCGAGCAGTACTTC. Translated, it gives CASSPQTGPWPEQYF.

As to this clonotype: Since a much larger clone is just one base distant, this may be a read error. DNA for the CDR3: TGCGGTGCCACCCCCTATACGGGAACTGAAGCTTTCTTT. Its protein is CGATPYTGTEAFF. The rearrangement joins TRBV20-1 to TRBJ1-1; D remains ambiguous. Germline CDR1 DFQATT, CDR2 SNEGSKA (reference sequence). CDR3 length: 13 amino acids.

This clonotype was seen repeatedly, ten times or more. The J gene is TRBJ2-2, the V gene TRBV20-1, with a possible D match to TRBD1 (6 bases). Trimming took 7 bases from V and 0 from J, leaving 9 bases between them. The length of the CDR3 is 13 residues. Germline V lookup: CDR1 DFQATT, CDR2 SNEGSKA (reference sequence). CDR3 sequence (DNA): TGCAGTGGAGGGGGAGCGAACACCGGGGAGCTGTTTTTT. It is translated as CSGGGANTGELFF.

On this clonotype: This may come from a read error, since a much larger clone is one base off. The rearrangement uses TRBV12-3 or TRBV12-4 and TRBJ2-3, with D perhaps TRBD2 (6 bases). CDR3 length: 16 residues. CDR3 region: CSSSLGGMDTTDTQYF. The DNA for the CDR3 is TGTTCCAGCAGTTTAGGCGGGATGGATACCACAGATACGCAGTATTTT.

CDR3 sequence (DNA): TGTGCCAGCAGTTTAAAGGGAGTAGCGGTTTACAATGAGCAGTTCTTC. Its protein product is CASSLKGVAVYNEQFF. J is TRBJ2-1 and V is TRBV12-3 or TRBV12-4; weak D call: TRBD2 (6 bases). V was cut by 2 bases and J by 4 bases, with 15 bases left in between. The CDR3 is 16 residues long.

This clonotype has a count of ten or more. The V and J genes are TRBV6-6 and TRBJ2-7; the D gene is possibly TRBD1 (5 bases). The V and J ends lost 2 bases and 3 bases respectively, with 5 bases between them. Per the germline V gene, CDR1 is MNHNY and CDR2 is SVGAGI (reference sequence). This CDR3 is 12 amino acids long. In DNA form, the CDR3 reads TGTGCCAGCAGTTACAGGGGCTACGAGCAGTACTTC. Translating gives CASSYRGYEQYF.

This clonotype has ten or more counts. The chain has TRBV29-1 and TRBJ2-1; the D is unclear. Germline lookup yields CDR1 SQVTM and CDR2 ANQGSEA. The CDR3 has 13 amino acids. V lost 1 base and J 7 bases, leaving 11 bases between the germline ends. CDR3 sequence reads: CSVEVVPGNEQFF. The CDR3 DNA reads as TGCAGCGTTGAAGTAGTGCCCGGGAATGAGCAGTTCTTC.

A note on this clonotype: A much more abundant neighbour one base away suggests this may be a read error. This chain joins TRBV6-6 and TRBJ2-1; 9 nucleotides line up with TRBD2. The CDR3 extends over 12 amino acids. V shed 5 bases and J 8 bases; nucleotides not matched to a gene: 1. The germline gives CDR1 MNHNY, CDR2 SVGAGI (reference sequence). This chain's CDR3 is CASSRTSDEQFF. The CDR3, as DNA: TGTGCCAGCAGTCGGACTAGCGATGAGCAGTTCTTC.

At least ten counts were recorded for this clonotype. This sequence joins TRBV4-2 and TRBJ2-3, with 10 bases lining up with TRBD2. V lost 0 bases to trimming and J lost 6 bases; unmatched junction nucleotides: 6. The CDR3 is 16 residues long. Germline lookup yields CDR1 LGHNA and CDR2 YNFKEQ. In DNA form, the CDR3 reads TGTGCCAGCAGCCAAGAAAAGCTAGCGGGAGTTGATACGCAGTATTTT. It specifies CASSQEKLAGVDTQYF.